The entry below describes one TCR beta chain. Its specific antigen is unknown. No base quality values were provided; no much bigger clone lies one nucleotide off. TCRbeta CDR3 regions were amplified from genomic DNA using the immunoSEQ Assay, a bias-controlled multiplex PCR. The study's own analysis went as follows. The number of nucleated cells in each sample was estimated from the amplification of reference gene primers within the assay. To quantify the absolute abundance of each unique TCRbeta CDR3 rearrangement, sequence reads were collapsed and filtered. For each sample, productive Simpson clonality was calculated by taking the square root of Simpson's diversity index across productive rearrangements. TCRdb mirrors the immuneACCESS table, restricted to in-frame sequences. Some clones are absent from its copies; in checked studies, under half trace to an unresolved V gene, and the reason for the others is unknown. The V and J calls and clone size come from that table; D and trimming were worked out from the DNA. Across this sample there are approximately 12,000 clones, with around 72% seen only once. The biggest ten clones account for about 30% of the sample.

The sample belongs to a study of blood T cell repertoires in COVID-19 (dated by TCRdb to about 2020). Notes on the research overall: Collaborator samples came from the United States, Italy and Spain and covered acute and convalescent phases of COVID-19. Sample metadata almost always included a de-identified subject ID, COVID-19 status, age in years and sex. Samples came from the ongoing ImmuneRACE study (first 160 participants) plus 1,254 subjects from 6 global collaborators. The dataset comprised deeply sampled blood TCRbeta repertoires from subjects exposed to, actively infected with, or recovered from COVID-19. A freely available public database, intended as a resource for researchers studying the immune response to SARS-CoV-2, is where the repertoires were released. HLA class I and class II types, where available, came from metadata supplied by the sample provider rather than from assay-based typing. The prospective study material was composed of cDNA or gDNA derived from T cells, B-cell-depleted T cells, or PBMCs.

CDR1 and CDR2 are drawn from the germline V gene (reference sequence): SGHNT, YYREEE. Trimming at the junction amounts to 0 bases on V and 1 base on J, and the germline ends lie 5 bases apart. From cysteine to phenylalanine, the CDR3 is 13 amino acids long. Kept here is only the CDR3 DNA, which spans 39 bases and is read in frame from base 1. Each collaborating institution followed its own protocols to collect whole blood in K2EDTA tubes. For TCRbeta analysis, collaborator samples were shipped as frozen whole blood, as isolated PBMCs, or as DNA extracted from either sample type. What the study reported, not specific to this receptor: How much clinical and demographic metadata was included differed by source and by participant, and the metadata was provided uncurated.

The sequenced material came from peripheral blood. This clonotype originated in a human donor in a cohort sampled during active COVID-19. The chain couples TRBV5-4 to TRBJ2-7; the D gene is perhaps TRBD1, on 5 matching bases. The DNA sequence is TGTGCCAGCAGCTTGGACAGGTCCTACGAGCAGTACTTC. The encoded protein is CASSLDRSYEQYF.